Sequencing of this T cell receptor (beta chain) was carried out in a study of cytomegalovirus exposure and HLA in healthy donors. Germline assignment: CDR1 MNHEY and CDR2 SVGAGI. The V segment lost 3 bases and the J segment 4 bases; nucleotides outside the gene matches: 6. CDR3 length: 15 amino acids. The PCR employed 60 Vbeta primers together with 13 Jbeta primers. The method was immunoSEQ multiplex PCR; TCRdb's version includes in-frame clones alone and lacks a portion of them. The sample lists some 100,000 clones; roughly three quarters were seen once. The material sequenced was PBMCs. The receptor was derived from a woman in her forties in good health and CMV-seropositive. The J gene is TRBJ2-3, the V gene TRBV6-5; TRBD1 agrees at 8 bases. The CDR3 coding sequence is TGTGCCAGCAGTTATGACAGGGGTCGGTCAGATACGCAGTATTTT. This translates into CASSYDRGRSDTQYF.